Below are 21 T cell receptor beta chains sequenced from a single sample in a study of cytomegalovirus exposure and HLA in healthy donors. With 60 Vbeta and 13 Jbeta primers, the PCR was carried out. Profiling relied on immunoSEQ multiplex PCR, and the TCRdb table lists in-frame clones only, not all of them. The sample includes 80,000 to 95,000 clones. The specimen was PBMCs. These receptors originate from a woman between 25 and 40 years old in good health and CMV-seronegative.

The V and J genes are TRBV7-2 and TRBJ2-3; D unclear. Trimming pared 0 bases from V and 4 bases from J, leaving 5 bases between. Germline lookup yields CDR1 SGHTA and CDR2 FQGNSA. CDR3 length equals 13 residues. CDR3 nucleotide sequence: TGTGCCAGCAGCTTAGCGCTAGCAGATACGCAGTATTTT. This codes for CASSLALADTQYF.

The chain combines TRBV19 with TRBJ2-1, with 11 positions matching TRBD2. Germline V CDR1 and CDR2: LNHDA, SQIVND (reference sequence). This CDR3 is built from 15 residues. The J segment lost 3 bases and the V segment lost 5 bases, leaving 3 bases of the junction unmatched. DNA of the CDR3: TGTGCCAGTAGTGCACTAGCGGGGGACTACAATGAGCAGTTCTTC. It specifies CASSALAGDYNEQFF.

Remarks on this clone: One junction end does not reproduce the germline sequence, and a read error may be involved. The chain's CDR3 is CASSGDRGNQHQHF. In nucleotides, the CDR3 is TGTGCCAGCAGTGGCGACAGGGGAAATCAGCACCAGCATTTT. The J gene is TRBJ1-5, the V gene TRBV2; 8 bases are a match to TRBD1. CDR3 length: 14 residues. Germline-derived CDR1 and CDR2 are SNHLY and FYNNEI.

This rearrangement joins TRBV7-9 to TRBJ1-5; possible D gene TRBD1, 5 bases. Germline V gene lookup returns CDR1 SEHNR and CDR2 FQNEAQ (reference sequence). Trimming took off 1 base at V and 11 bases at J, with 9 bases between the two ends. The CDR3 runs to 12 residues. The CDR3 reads CASSLGQGSQHF. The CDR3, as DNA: TGTGCCAGCAGCTTAGGGCAGGGTTCCCAGCATTTT.

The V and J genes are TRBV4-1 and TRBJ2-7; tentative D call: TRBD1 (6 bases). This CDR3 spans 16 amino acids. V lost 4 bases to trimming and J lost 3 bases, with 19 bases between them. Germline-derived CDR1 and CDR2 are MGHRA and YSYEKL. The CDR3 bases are TGCGCCAGCAGCCCGTCACAAGGGACATTATACTACGAGCAGTACTTC. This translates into CASSPSQGTLYYEQYF.

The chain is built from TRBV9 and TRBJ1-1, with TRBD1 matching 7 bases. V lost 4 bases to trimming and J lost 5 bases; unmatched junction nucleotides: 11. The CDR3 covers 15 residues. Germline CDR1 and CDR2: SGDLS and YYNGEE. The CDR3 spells CASSPLDREGTEAFF. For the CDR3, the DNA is TGTGCCAGCAGCCCCCTTGACAGGGAAGGGACTGAAGCTTTCTTT.

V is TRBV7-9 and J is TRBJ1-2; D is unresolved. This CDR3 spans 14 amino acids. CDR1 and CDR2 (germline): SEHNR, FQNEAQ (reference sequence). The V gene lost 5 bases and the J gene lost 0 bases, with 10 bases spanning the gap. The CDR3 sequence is CASSHHRANYGYTF. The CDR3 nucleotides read TGTGCCAGCAGCCATCACCGAGCTAACTATGGCTACACCTTC.

The CDR3 nucleotides are TGTGCCAGCAGCCAAGAAGGGGGCTCAGGCACAGATACGCAGTATTTT. Translation: CASSQEGGSGTDTQYF. V is TRBV4-2 and J is TRBJ2-3, with TRBD1 matching 7 bases. V was clipped by 0 bases and J by 1 base; unmatched bases: 4. Per the germline V gene, CDR1 is LGHNA and CDR2 is YNFKEQ. The CDR3 has 16 residues.

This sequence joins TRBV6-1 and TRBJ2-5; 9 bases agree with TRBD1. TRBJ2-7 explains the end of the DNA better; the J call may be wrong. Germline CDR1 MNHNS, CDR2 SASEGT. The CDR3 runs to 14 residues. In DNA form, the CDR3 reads TGTGCCAGCAGTAGACAGGGGGTTTCCTACGAGCAGTACTTC. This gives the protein CASSRQGVSYEQYF.

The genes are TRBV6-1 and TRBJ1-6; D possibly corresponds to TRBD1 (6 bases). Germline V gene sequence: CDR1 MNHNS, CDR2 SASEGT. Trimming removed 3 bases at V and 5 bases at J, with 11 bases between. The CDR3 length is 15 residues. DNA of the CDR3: TGTGCCAGCAGTGAGGGGGCAGGGCATAATTCACCCCTCCACTTT. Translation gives CASSEGAGHNSPLHF.

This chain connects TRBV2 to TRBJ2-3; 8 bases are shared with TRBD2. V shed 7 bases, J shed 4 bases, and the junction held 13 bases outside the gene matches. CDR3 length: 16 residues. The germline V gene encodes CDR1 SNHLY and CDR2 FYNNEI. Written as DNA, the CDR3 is TGTGCCAGCATGGAGAAGACGGGAGGGCTAGCAGATACGCAGTATTTT. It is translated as CASMEKTGGLADTQYF.

The CDR3 protein is CASSLEDRGHTGELFF. The CDR3 DNA sequence: TGCGCCAGCAGCTTGGAGGACAGGGGTCACACCGGGGAGCTGTTTTTT. The chain couples TRBV5-1 to TRBJ2-2, with 9 bases matching TRBD1. J lost 3 bases, V lost 0 bases, and 3 bases had no gene match. CDR3 length: 16 residues. The germline V gene has CDR1 SGHRS and CDR2 YFSETQ. Combining the CDR3 with reference TRBV5-1 and TRBJ2-2 gives the whole variable domain KAGVTQTPRYLIKTRGQQVTLSCSPISGHRSVSWYQQTPGQGLQFLFEYFSETQRNKGNFPGRFSGRQFSNSRSEMNVSTLELGDSALYLCASSLEDRGHTGELFFGEGSRLTVL.

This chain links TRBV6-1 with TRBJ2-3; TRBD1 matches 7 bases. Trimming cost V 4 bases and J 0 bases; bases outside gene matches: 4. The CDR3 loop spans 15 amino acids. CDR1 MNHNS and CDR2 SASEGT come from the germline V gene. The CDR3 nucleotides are TGTGCCAGCAGTGGGGGACAGCAAAGCACAGATACGCAGTATTTT. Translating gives CASSGGQQSTDTQYF.

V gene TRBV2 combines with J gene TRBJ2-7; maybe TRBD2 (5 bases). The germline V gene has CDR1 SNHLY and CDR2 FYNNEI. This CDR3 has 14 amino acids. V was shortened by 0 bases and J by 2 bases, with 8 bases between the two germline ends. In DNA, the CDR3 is TGTGCCAGCAGTGAAGCCGGACTCCCCTACGAGCAGTACTTC. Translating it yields CASSEAGLPYEQYF. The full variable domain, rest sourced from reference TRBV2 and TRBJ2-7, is EPEVTQTPSHQVTQMGQEVILRCVPISNHLYFYWYRQILGQKVEFLVSFYNNEISEKSEIFDDQFSVERPDGSNFTLKIRSTKLEDSAMYFCASSEAGLPYEQYFGPGTRLTVT.

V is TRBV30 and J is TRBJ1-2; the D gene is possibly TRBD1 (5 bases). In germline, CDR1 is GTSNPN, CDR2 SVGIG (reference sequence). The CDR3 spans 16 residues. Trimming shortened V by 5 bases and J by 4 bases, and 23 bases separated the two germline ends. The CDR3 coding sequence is TGTGCCTGGGGTCGGGGCGCCGGCGGAGGGATCTATGGCTACACCTTC. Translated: CAWGRGAGGGIYGYTF. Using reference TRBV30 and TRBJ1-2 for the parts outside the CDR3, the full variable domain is SQTIHQWPATLVQPVGSPLSLECTVEGTSNPNLYWYRQAAGRGLQLLFYSVGIGQISSEVPQNLSASRPQDRQFILSSKKLLLSDSGFYLCAWGRGAGGGIYGYTFGSGTRLTVV.

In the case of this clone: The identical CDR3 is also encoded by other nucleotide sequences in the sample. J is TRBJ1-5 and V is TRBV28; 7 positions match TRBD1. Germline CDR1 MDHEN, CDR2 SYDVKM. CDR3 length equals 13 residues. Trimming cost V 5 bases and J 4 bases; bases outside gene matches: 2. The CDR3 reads CASSDRANQPQHF. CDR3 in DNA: TGTGCCAGCAGTGACAGGGCAAATCAGCCCCAGCATTTT.

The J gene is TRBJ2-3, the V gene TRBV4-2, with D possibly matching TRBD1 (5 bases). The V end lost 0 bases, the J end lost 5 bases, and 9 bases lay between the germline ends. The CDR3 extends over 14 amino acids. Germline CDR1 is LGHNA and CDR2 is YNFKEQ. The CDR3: CASSQDRAKDTQYF. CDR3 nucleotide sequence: TGTGCCAGCAGCCAAGACAGGGCCAAAGATACGCAGTATTTT.

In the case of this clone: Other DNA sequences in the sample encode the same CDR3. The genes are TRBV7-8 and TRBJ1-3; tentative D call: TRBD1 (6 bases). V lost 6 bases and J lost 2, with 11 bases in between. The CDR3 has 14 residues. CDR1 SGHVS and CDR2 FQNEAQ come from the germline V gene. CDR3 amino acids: CASSLDSTGNTIYF. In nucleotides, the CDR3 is TGTGCCAGCAGTTTGGACAGCACTGGAAACACCATATATTTT.

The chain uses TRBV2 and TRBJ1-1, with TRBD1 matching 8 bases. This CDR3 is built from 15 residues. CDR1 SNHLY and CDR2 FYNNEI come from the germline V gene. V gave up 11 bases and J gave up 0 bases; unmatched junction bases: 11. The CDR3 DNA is TGTGCCGTACAGGGGGAGGGGGTTATGAACACTGAAGCTTTCTTT. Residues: CAVQGEGVMNTEAFF.

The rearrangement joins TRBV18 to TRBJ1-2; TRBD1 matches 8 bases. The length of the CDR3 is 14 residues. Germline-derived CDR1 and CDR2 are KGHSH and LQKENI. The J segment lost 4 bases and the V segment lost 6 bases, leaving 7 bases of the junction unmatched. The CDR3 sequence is CASSPDRVSYGYTF. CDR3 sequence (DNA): TGTGCCAGCTCTCCGGACAGGGTCTCCTATGGCTACACCTTC.

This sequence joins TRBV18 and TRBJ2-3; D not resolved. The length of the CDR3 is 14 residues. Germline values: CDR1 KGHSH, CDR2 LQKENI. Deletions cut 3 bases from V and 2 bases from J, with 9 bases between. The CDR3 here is CASSPLRDTDTQYF. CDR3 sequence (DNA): TGTGCCAGCTCACCTCTCCGAGACACAGATACGCAGTATTTT.